The clone carrying this T cell receptor (beta chain) was observed a few times. No antigen is known for it. At least 5.5 micrograms of total RNA were extracted per sample. The record originates from a study of blood T cells in healthy people across ages. Next came a second PCR, run for about 6 to 11 cycles, which used a sample-barcoded 5' primer along with a J-beta primer mix. Each cDNA was tagged by a template-switch adaptor containing 12 random nucleotides. TCRdb recomputed calls from the 5' RACE reads with MiXCR, one row per CDR3 protein. The sample has some 900,000 distinct CDR3 sequences; around 48% are singletons. Study conclusions and caveats: Estimates of total diversity, which came from one million sequenced T cells, were considered to be underestimates. The long-lived group displayed more naive CD4+ cells, plus higher diversity, than the aged donors did.

From germline, CDR1 is DFQATT and CDR2 SNEGSKA (reference sequence). V shed 5 bases and J shed 1 base, with 9 bases lying between them. This CDR3 has 13 residues. Sequencing input: blood. The V call is TRBV20-1, the J call TRBJ1-5; maybe TRBD1 (6 bases). The sequence was obtained from a man aged 25-45 years in good health. CDR3 DNA: TGCAGTGCTTACAGGGAGAGCAATCAGCCCCAGCATTTT. Protein product: CSAYRESNQPQHF.